This is a list of T cell receptor beta chains from one sample in a study of blood T cell repertoires in COVID-19. Clones were read by immunoSEQ multiplex PCR, and TCRdb kept only the in-frame ones, dropping some. The sample lists roughly 240,000 clones; about 86% were seen once. The sequenced sample consisted of peripheral blood. The origin of the receptors is a man between 18 and 35 years old with active or convalescent COVID-19. Each CDR3 is given without its conserved first and last residue. Fields, in order: CDR3 protein, CDR3 length, D gene, V gene. A D gene is named only where the DNA matches it firmly.

CDR3 protein: ASSEEPGVGTDTQY; CDR3 length: 14; D gene: .; V gene: TRBV10-2
CDR3 protein: ASSPGGGRAF; CDR3 length: 10; D gene: .; V gene: TRBV6-2/TRBV6-3
CDR3 protein: ASSESFDREQF; CDR3 length: 11; D gene: .; V gene: TRBV6-1
CDR3 protein: ASSPGFDITEAF; CDR3 length: 12; D gene: .; V gene: TRBV19
CDR3 protein: ASRLAGGYT; CDR3 length: 9; D gene: .; V gene: TRBV6-5
CDR3 protein: ASRYLAPGSDQQF; CDR3 length: 13; D gene: .; V gene: TRBV19
CDR3 protein: ASSFSSGGYEQY; CDR3 length: 12; D gene: TRBD2; V gene: TRBV11-1
CDR3 protein: AIGAGQATQY; CDR3 length: 10; D gene: .; V gene: TRBV10-3
CDR3 protein: ASSVTSGRANEQF; CDR3 length: 13; D gene: TRBD2; V gene: TRBV9
CDR3 protein: ASSLVSGFSSYEQY; CDR3 length: 14; D gene: TRBD2; V gene: TRBV5-1
CDR3 protein: SAGELAGDNEQF; CDR3 length: 12; D gene: TRBD2; V gene: TRBV20-1
CDR3 protein: ASSLNREIGEQF; CDR3 length: 12; D gene: .; V gene: TRBV18
CDR3 protein: ATSDSGEDTQY; CDR3 length: 11; D gene: .; V gene: TRBV24-1
CDR3 protein: ASSEYSGDKNSGNTIY; CDR3 length: 16; D gene: .; V gene: TRBV25-1
CDR3 protein: ASSPEPGPFGYT; CDR3 length: 12; D gene: .; V gene: TRBV18
CDR3 protein: ASSPPFGSNQPQH; CDR3 length: 13; D gene: .; V gene: TRBV6-6
CDR3 protein: ASSNRPGAGEEQY; CDR3 length: 13; D gene: TRBD2; V gene: TRBV19
CDR3 protein: ASSEYWAQETQY; CDR3 length: 12; D gene: .; V gene: TRBV25-1
CDR3 protein: ASSLAQGINYEQY; CDR3 length: 13; D gene: .; V gene: TRBV7-9
CDR3 protein: ASSRQGANEQF; CDR3 length: 11; D gene: TRBD1; V gene: TRBV12-3/TRBV12-4
CDR3 protein: ASSLEGVNTGELF; CDR3 length: 13; D gene: .; V gene: TRBV5-1
CDR3 protein: ASSEGGQDIYEQY; CDR3 length: 13; D gene: TRBD1; V gene: TRBV6-1
CDR3 protein: ASSELTAEAF; CDR3 length: 10; D gene: .; V gene: TRBV6-1
CDR3 protein: ASSFQGSSYT; CDR3 length: 10; D gene: .; V gene: TRBV11-2
CDR3 protein: ASNPEGNTEAF; CDR3 length: 11; D gene: .; V gene: TRBV9
CDR3 protein: ASLQGWGEQY; CDR3 length: 10; D gene: .; V gene: TRBV2
CDR3 protein: ASSYSQGVYGYT; CDR3 length: 12; D gene: TRBD1; V gene: TRBV6-6
CDR3 protein: AYSMGPNTEAF; CDR3 length: 11; D gene: .; V gene: TRBV30
CDR3 protein: ATSATESLNTIY; CDR3 length: 12; D gene: .; V gene: TRBV24-1
CDR3 protein: ASSERTGVSTGELF; CDR3 length: 14; D gene: TRBD1; V gene: TRBV7-2
CDR3 protein: ASSYDGGRDEKLF; CDR3 length: 13; D gene: .; V gene: TRBV6-5
CDR3 protein: ASSQGQTLSGANVLT; CDR3 length: 15; D gene: TRBD1; V gene: TRBV5-1
CDR3 protein: ASILDRANTEAF; CDR3 length: 12; D gene: TRBD1; V gene: TRBV6-5
CDR3 protein: ASSLATGFQETQY; CDR3 length: 13; D gene: .; V gene: TRBV5-1
CDR3 protein: ASSYRGGANVLT; CDR3 length: 12; D gene: .; V gene: TRBV6-5
CDR3 protein: ASSQEEGAIGGYT; CDR3 length: 13; D gene: TRBD1; V gene: TRBV4-2
CDR3 protein: ASTYRAFLSPLH; CDR3 length: 12; D gene: .; V gene: TRBV2
CDR3 protein: AISEFPGDSPLH; CDR3 length: 12; D gene: .; V gene: TRBV10-3
CDR3 protein: ASSEDAGQVYNEQF; CDR3 length: 14; D gene: TRBD1; V gene: TRBV5-6
CDR3 protein: ASRPPGQRDEQY; CDR3 length: 12; D gene: TRBD1; V gene: TRBV6-6
CDR3 protein: ASGRGSWF; CDR3 length: 8; D gene: TRBD2; V gene: TRBV5-8
CDR3 protein: AWRRTSGILGQY; CDR3 length: 12; D gene: .; V gene: TRBV30
CDR3 protein: ATSDRQGSGEKLF; CDR3 length: 13; D gene: TRBD1; V gene: TRBV24-1
CDR3 protein: ASSSRDRNTEAF; CDR3 length: 12; D gene: TRBD1; V gene: TRBV9
CDR3 protein: ASSYSYSRTNLFQF; CDR3 length: 14; D gene: .; V gene: TRBV6-2/TRBV6-3
CDR3 protein: ASSQDIKGQAI; CDR3 length: 11; D gene: TRBD1; V gene: TRBV3-1/TRBV3-2
CDR3 protein: ASSLSGEAGANVLT; CDR3 length: 14; D gene: .; V gene: TRBV5-1
CDR3 protein: AISGAKNIQY; CDR3 length: 10; D gene: .; V gene: TRBV10-3
CDR3 protein: ATSDLQDRSGELF; CDR3 length: 13; D gene: .; V gene: TRBV24-1
CDR3 protein: ASSYSVDQPQH; CDR3 length: 11; D gene: .; V gene: TRBV6-5
CDR3 protein: ASSLFPGGKNYGYT; CDR3 length: 14; D gene: .; V gene: TRBV28
CDR3 protein: AWSVGTGGNSPLH; CDR3 length: 13; D gene: TRBD1; V gene: TRBV30
CDR3 protein: ASSRGLTSSYEQY; CDR3 length: 13; D gene: .; V gene: TRBV6-2/TRBV6-3